One sample yielded the 15 T cell receptor beta chains listed below, sequenced in a study of OX40 agonist ivuxolimab in advanced cancers. Using immunoSEQ multiplex PCR, the repertoire was profiled, and TCRdb retains in-frame clones only, with some absent. The table shows 67,000 or so clones, with 89% occurring only once. The sample in question was CD4+ or CD8+ T cells sorted from blood, obtained in a trial of the OX40 agonist ivuxolimab. The receptors stem from an adult with an advanced solid tumor such as melanoma, head and neck, liver or kidney cancer.

The rearrangement joins TRBV29-1 to TRBJ2-7; 9 positions match TRBD1. Losses at the gene ends were 4 bases for V and 6 bases for J; bases not matched to a gene: 10. From germline, CDR1 is SQVTM and CDR2 ANQGSEA. This CDR3 has 14 residues. The CDR3 DNA sequence: TGCAGCGTTGCCAAGATGGGACAGGGATCCGAGCAGTACTTC. Protein: CSVAKMGQGSEQYF.

CDR3 loop: CASSVSTSFPQYF. As DNA, the CDR3 is TGTGCCAGCAGTGTAAGCACGAGCTTTCCGCAGTATTTT. This rearrangement joins TRBV2 to TRBJ2-3, with D unresolved. V was shortened by 4 bases and J by 10 bases, with 15 bases between the two germline ends. CDR3 length equals 13 residues. Looked up from germline, CDR1 is SNHLY and CDR2 is FYNNEI.

This chain links TRBV4-2 with TRBJ2-3, with TRBD2 identical over 9 bases. Losses at the gene ends were 0 bases for V and 5 bases for J; bases not matched to a gene: 3. Looked up from germline, CDR1 is LGHNA and CDR2 is YNFKEQ. CDR3 length: 15 amino acids. The CDR3 DNA reads as TGTGCCAGCAGCCAAGACCCAGCGGGGGGAGATACGCAGTATTTT. Its protein product is CASSQDPAGGDTQYF.

The V call is TRBV7-2, the J call TRBJ1-1; D is ambiguous. Per germline, CDR1 SGHTA and CDR2 FQGNSA. Trimming shortened V by 1 base and J by 5 bases, and 8 bases separated the two germline ends. The CDR3 has 13 amino acids. CDR3 coding DNA: TGTGCCAGCAGCTTAGTGCGGGGAACTGAAGCTTTCTTT. Translating it yields CASSLVRGTEAFF.

V is TRBV7-8 and J is TRBJ1-1, with 7 positions matching TRBD1. V gave up 6 bases and J gave up 4 bases; unmatched junction bases: 11. From germline, CDR1 is SGHVS and CDR2 FQNEAQ. CDR3 length: 15 amino acids. CDR3 loop: CASSSVLDRATEAFF. The CDR3 DNA follows: TGTGCCAGCAGTTCCGTTCTCGACAGGGCCACTGAAGCTTTCTTT.

V usage is TRBV6-5 and J usage is TRBJ2-5; 7 nucleotides agree with TRBD1. Germline loops: CDR1 MNHEY, CDR2 SVGAGI. The length of the CDR3 is 14 residues. The trim removed 5 bases at V and 9 bases at J, leaving 12 bases unmatched. The CDR3 loop is CASSTLGGLSAQYF. The CDR3 bases are TGTGCCAGCAGTACCCTAGGGGGCCTCTCGGCCCAGTACTTC.

The V gene is TRBV5-5, the J gene TRBJ2-2; 7 bases are a match to TRBD1. Germline V gene lookup returns CDR1 SGHKS and CDR2 YYEKEE (reference sequence). The CDR3 totals 16 residues. The junction had 5 bases not matched to a gene; V was cut back by 3 bases and J by 0 bases. The CDR3 region is CASSWDRYANTGELFF. The CDR3 nucleotides read TGTGCCAGCAGCTGGGACAGATACGCGAACACCGGGGAGCTGTTTTTT. Full variable domain (rest looked up from reference TRBV5-5 and TRBJ2-2): DAGVTQSPTHLIKTRGQQVTLRCSPISGHKSVSWYQQVLGQGPQFIFQYYEKEERGRGNFPDRFSARQFPNYSSELNVNALLLGDSALYLCASSWDRYANTGELFFGEGSRLTVL.

The chain employs TRBV7-9 and TRBJ2-2; 10 bases line up with TRBD1. There are 15 residues in the CDR3. With V trimmed by 5 bases and J by 6 bases, 6 bases remained unmatched. Germline loops: CDR1 SEHNR, CDR2 FQNEAQ (reference sequence). The CDR3 DNA is TGTGCCAGCAGCCAGAAGGACAGGGGGTCCGGGGAGCTGTTTTTT. Its translation is CASSQKDRGSGELFF.

This clone was detected only once. As DNA, the CDR3 is TGTGCCAGTAGTCCGACAGGGTATAGCAATCAGCCCCAGCATTTT. Translation: CASSPTGYSNQPQHF. The rearrangement joins TRBV19 to TRBJ1-5; TRBD1 matches 7 bases. The CDR3 extends over 15 amino acids. Germline-derived CDR1 and CDR2 are LNHDA and SQIVND (reference sequence). Trimming at V came to 5 bases and at J to 0 bases, leaving 4 bases not matched to a gene.

V gene TRBV15 combines with J gene TRBJ2-2; no clear D. V gave up 0 bases and J gave up 1 base, with 15 bases separating them. Germline CDR1 is LNHNV and CDR2 is YYDKDF (reference sequence). The CDR3 runs 18 residues. As DNA, the CDR3 is TGTGCCACCAGCAGAGATAAGGGAACCGTGGGGAACACCGGGGAGCTGTTTTTT. Translated, it gives CATSRDKGTVGNTGELFF. The variable domain in full, with the rest retrieved from reference TRBV15 and TRBJ2-2, is DAMVIQNPRYQVTQFGKPVTLSCSQTLNHNVMYWYQQKSSQAPKLLFHYYDKDFNNEADTPDNFQSRRPNTSFCFLDIRSPGLGDTAMYLCATSRDKGTVGNTGELFFGEGSRLTVL.

This clone has a handful of counts. The chain recombines TRBV30 with TRBJ1-5, with a tentative D call TRBD1 (6 bases). Germline V gene sequence: CDR1 GTSNPN, CDR2 SVGIG (reference sequence). The CDR3 length is 12 residues. V dropped 3 bases and J dropped 7 bases, with 10 bases sitting between them. CDR3 nucleotides: TGTGCCTGGAGCACAGGGAAACAGCCCCAGCATTTT. It yields the protein CAWSTGKQPQHF.

This sequence joins TRBV19 and TRBJ1-2; D remains unclear. Germline CDR1 LNHDA, CDR2 SQIVND (reference sequence). The CDR3 consists of 11 residues. Trimming removed 9 bases from V and 8 bases from J, with 13 bases in between. As DNA, the CDR3 is TGTGCCAGAGGGTCGGCGAGGGGCTACACCTTC. Translating gives CARGSARGYTF.

This clone was detected only a few times. This chain joins TRBV11-2 and TRBJ2-3, with unresolved D. The ends were cut back, 4 bases at V and 7 bases at J, with 15 bases in the middle. This CDR3 is 14 amino acids long. Per the germline V gene, CDR1 is SGHAT and CDR2 is FQNNGV. The CDR3 here is CASSSMTDVYTQYF. The DNA for the CDR3 is TGTGCCAGCAGCTCAATGACCGACGTGTATACGCAGTATTTT. Full variable domain (outside the CDR3, taken from reference TRBV11-2 and TRBJ2-3): EAGVAQSPRYKIIEKRQSVAFWCNPISGHATLYWYQQILGQGPKLLIQFQNNGVVDDSQLPKDRFSAERLKGVDSTLKIQPAKLEDSAVYLCASSSMTDVYTQYFGPGTRLTVL.

V usage is TRBV5-1 and J usage is TRBJ2-7; no definite D call. Deletions cut 0 bases from V and 3 bases from J, with 10 bases between. In germline, CDR1 is SGHRS, CDR2 YFSETQ. CDR3 size: 14 residues. CDR3 protein: CASSLVGLFYEQYF. CDR3 sequence (DNA): TGCGCCAGCAGCTTGGTCGGGCTGTTCTACGAGCAGTACTTC.

CDR3 loop: CASSTPLGYTF. CDR3 DNA sequence: TGTGCCAGCAGTACGCCCTTGGGCTACACCTTC. This chain links TRBV6-5 with TRBJ1-2; D gene unclear. The germline gives CDR1 MNHEY, CDR2 SVGAGI. This CDR3 is built from 11 residues. Deletions cut 5 bases from V and 8 bases from J, with 9 bases between.